This T cell receptor (beta chain) stems from a study of identical twins. The germline CDR1 and CDR2 sequences are DFQATT and SNEGSKA (reference sequence). With 0 bases clipped from V and 6 bases from J, the junction kept 9 bases outside the gene matches. This CDR3 is built from 15 residues. TCRdb reanalysed the 5' RACE reads using MiXCR and keeps one entry per CDR3 protein. Of fewer than 450,000 distinct CDR3 sequences listed, around 9.7% are singletons. General study points: Beta out-of-frame sequences showed weaker excess sharing between twins. Carriage of fewer insertions was seen in abundant cord blood beta clonotypes, whereas memory repertoires showed none. Monozygotic twin pairs showed more out-of-frame TCR alpha sharing than models estimated.

This clonotype was counted many times. Its specificity is not known. Healthy Caucasians provided all donations. This TCR came from a woman in her 50s in good health. Sequenced: naive T cells sorted from blood. J is TRBJ1-1 and V is TRBV20-1; 8 nucleotides match TRBD1. The CDR3 reads CSARDGDRTFPEAFF. DNA of the CDR3: TGCAGTGCTAGAGATGGGGACAGGACTTTCCCTGAAGCTTTCTTT.